The next 22 T cell receptor beta chains were all read from a single sample in a study of T cell repertoires in cytomegalovirus infection. For these receptors, no antigen is known. TCRdb passed the reads through MiXCR, listing each CDR3 protein once. Of about 500,000 distinct CDR3 sequences in the sample, 33% were seen once. Here the sequenced sample was cultured PBMCs, taken from culture after CMV antigen stimulation. These receptors were taken from a human donor in good health (CMV status not recorded). Some clones in this sample may be carry-over from other donors' samples.

The table lists this clonotype with a count of one. The rearrangement joins TRBV5-5 to TRBJ1-4; 7 nucleotides agree with TRBD1. Germline CDR1 is SGHKS and CDR2 is YYEKEE (reference sequence). This CDR3 region has 19 residues. V shed 0 bases, J shed 0 bases, and the junction held 11 bases outside the gene matches. CDR3 in amino acids: CASSLEHFWTGATNEKLFF. The CDR3 DNA reads TGTGCCAGCAGCTTGGAACACTTCTGGACAGGTGCAACTAATGAAAAACTGTTTTTT.

J is TRBJ2-2 and V is TRBV7-8; 8 nucleotides match TRBD2. V shed 3 bases and J 4 bases; nucleotides not matched to a gene: 4. Germline CDR1 and CDR2: SGHVS and FQNEAQ. The CDR3 spans 15 residues. The CDR3 sequence: CASSFRLARTGELFF. CDR3 sequence (DNA): TGTGCCAGCAGCTTTAGACTAGCGCGCACCGGGGAGCTGTTTTTT.

A few counts support this clonotype. CDR3 residues: CASSSFLAGFYEQYF. For the CDR3, the DNA is TGTGCCAGCAGCTCGTTCCTAGCGGGATTCTACGAGCAGTACTTC. The genes are TRBV7-2 and TRBJ2-7; 9 bases are shared with TRBD2. After removal of 4 bases from V and 3 bases from J, the junction contained 7 bases not matched to a gene. CDR3 length: 15 residues. CDR1 is SGHTA and CDR2 is FQGNSA in the germline V gene.

The chain carries TRBV6-1 and TRBJ2-1, with 11 bases matching TRBD1. CDR3 length equals 15 residues. The junction had 7 bases not matched to a gene; V was cut back by 6 bases and J by 6 bases. Germline loops: CDR1 MNHNS, CDR2 SASEGT. CDR3 amino acids: CASRGRTGGINEQFF. CDR3 in DNA: TGTGCCAGCAGAGGTAGGACAGGGGGCATCAATGAGCAGTTCTTC.

The chain employs TRBV19 and TRBJ1-5; perhaps TRBD1 as D (5 bases). Germline V gene sequence: CDR1 LNHDA, CDR2 SQIVND (reference sequence). This CDR3 spans 15 amino acids. Deletions cut 6 bases from V and 5 bases from J, with 17 bases between. CDR3 sequence reads: CASRFEGRGDQPQHF. For the CDR3, the DNA is TGTGCCAGTAGATTTGAGGGTCGGGGCGATCAGCCCCAGCATTTT. Supplemented by reference TRBV19 and TRBJ1-5, the full variable domain reads DGGITQSPKYLFRKEGQNVTLSCEQNLNHDAMYWYRQDPGQGLRLIYYSQIVNDFQKGDIAEGYSVSREKKESFPLTVTSAQKNPTAFYLCASRFEGRGDQPQHFGDGTRLSIL.

V gene TRBV12-3 or TRBV12-4 combines with J gene TRBJ2-7; 11 bases line up with TRBD2. The CDR3 totals 14 residues. Trimming took 6 bases from V and 4 from J; bases not matched to a gene: 5. The CDR3, as DNA: TGTGCCAGCAGCTTTAGCGGGAGGGTTTACGAGCAGTACGTC. This codes for CASSFSGRVYEQYV.

This clonotype was seen more than once but under ten times. This chain links TRBV6-2 or TRBV6-3 with TRBJ1-1; 7 bases agree with TRBD1. The CDR3 sequence is 12 residues long. V was clipped by 6 bases and J by 4 bases; unmatched bases: 2. Germline lookup yields CDR1 MNHEY and CDR2 SVGEGT. In nucleotides, the CDR3 is TGTGCCAGCAGGACAGGGATCACTGAAGCTTTCTTT. Protein product: CASRTGITEAFF.

This chain links TRBV6-2 or TRBV6-3 with TRBJ2-7, with 7 bases aligning to TRBD1. CDR3 length equals 12 residues. V shed 4 bases, J shed 5 bases, and the junction held 2 bases outside the gene matches. The germline V gene has CDR1 MNHEY and CDR2 SVGEGT. The CDR3 coding sequence is TGTGCCAGCAGTTTCACAGGGGACGAGCAGTACGTC. Translation: CASSFTGDEQYV.

The rearrangement joins TRBV20-1 to TRBJ2-7; 9 nucleotides match TRBD1. This CDR3 is 20 amino acids long. Trimming took 0 bases from V and 3 from J; bases not matched to a gene: 21. The germline gives CDR1 DFQATT, CDR2 SNEGSKA (reference sequence). The CDR3 DNA reads as TGCAGTGCTAGAGATCCGGCACCCGGGACAGGGCATAACCTCCTCTACGAGCAGTACTTC. Amino acid sequence: CSARDPAPGTGHNLLYEQYF.

The chain uses TRBV5-6 and TRBJ1-1; possible D gene TRBD1, 5 bases. This CDR3 has 13 amino acids. V shed 4 bases and J shed 10 bases, with 17 bases lying between them. Germline assignment: CDR1 SGHDT and CDR2 YYEEEE. The CDR3 coding sequence is TGTGCCAGCAGCCCCATCGGGGCTCCGGCAGCTTTCTTT. Its protein is CASSPIGAPAAFF.

This clonotype was recorded many times. The chain couples TRBV19 to TRBJ1-2, with D possibly TRBD1 on 5 matching bases. The germline CDR1 and CDR2 sequences are LNHDA and SQIVND (reference sequence). This CDR3 is built from 13 residues. Trimming shortened V by 6 bases and J by 0 bases, and 8 bases separated the two germline ends. CDR3 DNA: TGTGCCAGTAGGGACATTTCTAACTATGGCTACACCTTC. As protein: CASRDISNYGYTF.

This clonotype showed up just a few times. The V gene is TRBV6-2 or TRBV6-3, the J gene TRBJ2-1, with no clear D. Trimming cost V 0 bases and J 5 bases, with 8 bases left between them. The CDR3 spans 14 residues. Germline lookup yields CDR1 MNHEY and CDR2 SVGEGT. The CDR3: CASSYSRAHNEQFF. The CDR3 DNA sequence: TGTGCCAGCAGTTACTCGCGAGCCCACAATGAGCAGTTCTTC.

This clonotype has just a few counts. The rearrangement links TRBV7-3 to TRBJ1-4; 7 nucleotides match TRBD1. Germline CDR1 reads SGHTA; CDR2 reads FQGTGA. The CDR3 runs 12 residues. The junction had 7 bases not matched to a gene; V was cut back by 2 bases and J by 16 bases. The DNA for the CDR3 is TGTGCCAGCAGCTTACCGGGACAGTGGCCGTTTTTT. Residues: CASSLPGQWPFF. The whole variable domain, remainder taken from reference TRBV7-3 and TRBJ1-4, is GAGVSQTPSNKVTEKGKYVELRCDPISGHTALYWYRQSLGQGPEFLIYFQGTGAADDSGLPNDRFFAVRPEGSVSTLKIQRTERGDSAVYLCASSLPGQWPFFGSGTQLSVL.

This clonotype was seen a handful of times. V usage is TRBV7-2 and J usage is TRBJ2-7; 11 positions agree with TRBD2. This CDR3 contains 16 residues. CDR1 is SGHTA, CDR2 FQGNSA, per germline. V lost 0 bases and J lost 2; bases outside the gene matches: 3. The CDR3 sequence: CASSLASGRGAYEQYF. CDR3 in DNA: TGTGCCAGCAGCTTAGCTAGCGGGAGGGGTGCCTACGAGCAGTACTTC.

This clonotype turned up a few times. The rearrangement links TRBV7-6 to TRBJ2-5; D uncertain. Germline V CDR1 and CDR2: SGHVS, FNYEAQ. CDR3 length equals 14 residues. Trimming cost V 2 bases and J 0 bases, with 7 bases left between them. Written as DNA, the CDR3 is TGTGCCAGCAGCTTACCCCGCTACCAAGAGACCCAGTACTTC. Translation: CASSLPRYQETQYF.

As regards this clonotype: A read error may account for a junction end that differs from germline. The chain employs TRBV27 and TRBJ2-3; 7 bases agree with TRBD1. This CDR3 is built from 14 residues. The germline CDR1 and CDR2 sequences are MNHEY and SMNVEV (reference sequence). CDR3 sequence (DNA): TGTGCCAGCAGAGCACTAGGGGGCACAGATACGAAGTATTTT. It specifies CASRALGGTDTKYF.

The chain recombines TRBV19 with TRBJ2-1; possibly TRBD1 for D (6 bases). Germline loops: CDR1 LNHDA, CDR2 SQIVND (reference sequence). V gave up 7 bases and J gave up 7 bases, with 14 bases separating them. The CDR3 has 13 residues. The CDR3: CASMGAISNEQFF. In DNA, the CDR3 is TGTGCCAGTATGGGGGCTATTTCAAATGAGCAGTTCTTC. The full variable domain, in which reference TRBV19 and TRBJ2-1 provide the parts outside the CDR3, is DGGITQSPKYLFRKEGQNVTLSCEQNLNHDAMYWYRQDPGQGLRLIYYSQIVNDFQKGDIAEGYSVSREKKESFPLTVTSAQKNPTAFYLCASMGAISNEQFFGPGTRLTVL.

The chain carries TRBV6-1 and TRBJ1-6, with D unresolved. CDR3 length: 12 residues. Trimming removed 1 base from V and 8 bases from J, with 3 bases in between. The germline gives CDR1 MNHNS, CDR2 SASEGT. In DNA, the CDR3 is TGTGCCAGCAGTGAAGATTATTCACCCCTCCACTTT. This translates into CASSEDYSPLHF.

The chain is built from TRBV5-1 and TRBJ2-1; D unclear. This CDR3 contains 14 residues. Germline V gene lookup returns CDR1 SGHRS and CDR2 YFSETQ. Trimming cost V 0 bases and J 10 bases, with 14 bases left between them. The CDR3 DNA reads as TGCGCCAGCAGCTTGGAGCTACTCACAAGGGAGCAGTTCTTC. Translation: CASSLELLTREQFF.

The chain has TRBV11-1 and TRBJ1-1, with D hard to call. Trimming shortened V by 2 bases and J by 5 bases, and 12 bases separated the two germline ends. This CDR3 comprises 14 residues. In germline, CDR1 is SGHAT, CDR2 FQDESV (reference sequence). CDR3 nucleotide sequence: TGTGCCAGCAGCTTAATCCTGTCGGGGACTGAAGCTTTCTTT. Its protein is CASSLILSGTEAFF. Variable domain in full (rest from reference TRBV11-1 and TRBJ1-1): EAEVAQSPRYKITEKSQAVAFWCDPISGHATLYWYRQILGQGPELLVQFQDESVVDDSQLPKDRFSAERLKGVDSTLKIQPAELGDSAMYLCASSLILSGTEAFFGQGTRLTVV.

CDR3 sequence reads: CASSPREGRASGYTF. DNA of the CDR3: TGTGCCAGCTCACCTCGGGAGGGGCGCGCTTCTGGCTACACCTTC. The chain joins TRBV18 to TRBJ1-2, with D possibly being TRBD1 (5 bases). This CDR3 spans 15 amino acids. Trimming shortened V by 3 bases and J by 7 bases, and 18 bases separated the two germline ends. CDR1 and CDR2 (germline): KGHSH, LQKENI.

The CDR3 is CASSPGSRGTDTQYF. CDR3 DNA sequence: TGTGCCAGCAGTCCCGGGAGTAGGGGCACAGATACGCAGTATTTT. The chain is built from TRBV27 and TRBJ2-3; tentative D call: TRBD2 (6 bases). V lost 5 bases to trimming and J lost 1 base, with 13 bases between them. The CDR3 runs to 15 residues. Germline lookup yields CDR1 MNHEY and CDR2 SMNVEV (reference sequence).